This record concerns one T cell receptor beta chain sequence. Its target is unknown. This entry is derived from a study of T cell repertoires in cytomegalovirus infection. The wider study: Used in the study were CMV epitopes, some recently identified and HLA-C-restricted, others well-studied and HLA-B-restricted. CMV infection and matching HLA type were both indicated by public TCR beta signatures. Overall study results and limits: Predominance within the ex vivo response was attributable to HLA-C-restricted CMV-specific TCR beta clonotypes. Summed frequency of public TCR beta families distinguished CMV carriers with the relevant HLA.

TCRdb re-called the reads with MiXCR, one entry per CDR3 protein. This sample has 650,000 to 850,000 distinct CDR3 sequences, with under 35% found just once. V was trimmed by 8 bases and J by 0 bases, leaving 8 bases between them. This CDR3 is built from 12 residues. This chain links TRBV5-3 with TRBJ1-2; D gene ambiguous. TRBV5-3 is annotated as an ORF whose role is uncertain. The sample here was cultured CD8+ T cells from PBMCs, taken from culture after CMV antigen stimulation. This sequence originates from a human donor in good health (CMV status not recorded). Some clones in this sample may be carry-over from other donors' samples. CDR3 nucleotide sequence: TGTGCCAGCTTCGACACTAACTATGGCTACACCTTC. This encodes CASFDTNYGYTF.